One and the same sample provided the 26 T cell receptor beta chains below, sequenced in a study of T cell clones after liver transplantation. Clones were read by immunoSEQ multiplex PCR, and TCRdb kept only the in-frame ones, dropping some. The repertoire has 99,000 or so clones, approximately 78% of them found once; the top ten carry around 0.94%. The starting material was CD4+ T cells from blood, obtained before liver transplant. These receptors originate from a human donor who received a liver transplant.

The chain uses TRBV2 and TRBJ2-1; 9 bases agree with TRBD2. Germline V gene lookup returns CDR1 SNHLY and CDR2 FYNNEI. This CDR3 contains 14 residues. J gave up 7 bases and V 7 bases, and 8 bases lay outside the gene matches. CDR3 region: CASNFRREGNEQFF. DNA of the CDR3: TGTGCCAGCAACTTCCGGCGGGAGGGTAATGAGCAGTTCTTC.

V gene TRBV9 combines with J gene TRBJ2-2; TRBD1 matches 7 bases. With V trimmed by 2 bases and J by 4 bases, 17 bases remained unmatched. The CDR3 covers 19 residues. The germline gives CDR1 SGDLS, CDR2 YYNGEE. CDR3 residues: CASSVRPTGPGISTGELFF. Here the CDR3 DNA reads TGTGCCAGCAGCGTTCGCCCGACAGGGCCAGGAATTTCCACCGGGGAGCTGTTTTTT.

V is TRBV6-5 and J is TRBJ2-5; a weak D match, TRBD2 (5 bases). There are 12 residues in the CDR3. V was trimmed by 0 bases and J by 10 bases, leaving 9 bases between them. Germline loops: CDR1 MNHEY, CDR2 SVGAGI. The CDR3 here is CASSYSSGDQYF. CDR3 DNA sequence: TGTGCCAGCAGTTACTCGAGCGGCGACCAGTACTTC.

V gene TRBV5-8 combines with J gene TRBJ2-7; D uncertain. V shed 0 bases and J shed 1 base, with 8 bases lying between them. Germline CDR1 and CDR2: SGHTS and YDEGEE. CDR3 size: 14 residues. CDR3 sequence reads: CASSLARSSYEQYF. DNA of the CDR3: TGTGCCAGCAGCTTGGCCAGGTCGTCCTACGAGCAGTACTTC.

The chain uses TRBV7-2 and TRBJ1-1; 7 nucleotides match TRBD1. Unmatched junction bases numbered 8, after V lost 5 bases and J lost 2 bases. This CDR3 spans 15 amino acids. The germline V gene encodes CDR1 SGHTA and CDR2 FQGNSA. DNA of the CDR3: TGTGCCAGCAGCGCCGAGGGACAGAGAAACACTGAAGCTTTCTTT. It yields the protein CASSAEGQRNTEAFF. The full variable domain, in which reference TRBV7-2 and TRBJ1-1 provide the parts outside the CDR3, is GAGVSQSPSNKVTEKGKDVELRCDPISGHTALYWYRQSLGQGLEFLIYFQGNSAPDKSGLPSDRFSAERTGGSVSTLTIQRTQQEDSAVYLCASSAEGQRNTEAFFGQGTRLTVV.

This clone occurred once. J is TRBJ2-2 and V is TRBV7-3, with 8 nucleotides matching TRBD1. This CDR3 is built from 16 residues. V dropped 5 bases and J dropped 0; count of bases not matched to a gene: 5. Germline V gene sequence: CDR1 SGHTA, CDR2 FQGTGA. The CDR3 nucleotides read TGTGCCAGCAGCCAAAGGACAGGGTCGAACACCGGGGAGCTGTTTTTT. Protein product: CASSQRTGSNTGELFF.

The chain combines TRBV10-3 with TRBJ1-1; D might be TRBD1 (5 bases). Trimming left V 7 bases short and J 3 bases short, with 6 bases between. The CDR3 totals 11 residues. Germline-derived CDR1 and CDR2 are ENHRY and SYGVKD. The CDR3, as DNA: TGTGCCATCATGGGGGACACTGAAGCTTTCTTT. Amino acids: CAIMGDTEAFF.

V gene TRBV7-2 combines with J gene TRBJ1-5, with 7 bases identical to TRBD1. V trimming: 5 bases; J trimming: 3 bases; junction bases outside the gene matches: 10. Germline V gene lookup returns CDR1 SGHTA and CDR2 FQGNSA. This CDR3 has 16 residues. The CDR3 coding sequence is TGTGCCAGCAGCCTTCAGGGGGGTGGTCTCAATCAGCCCCAGCATTTT. It codes for CASSLQGGGLNQPQHF.

The rearrangement uses TRBV10-3 and TRBJ1-2; D is possibly TRBD1 (5 bases). Trimming took 5 bases from V and 4 from J, leaving 11 bases between them. The CDR3 sequence is 13 residues long. Germline values: CDR1 ENHRY, CDR2 SYGVKD. The CDR3 DNA reads TGTGCCATCAGTTCCCGGGACGGCTATGGCTACACCTTC. Amino acid sequence: CAISSRDGYGYTF.

This sequence joins TRBV5-1 and TRBJ1-3, with 7 bases that match TRBD1. Trimming cost V 2 bases and J 2 bases; bases outside gene matches: 4. This CDR3 spans 15 amino acids. Germline V gene data show CDR1 as SGHRS and CDR2 as YFSETQ. The CDR3 protein is CASSLGGKTGNTIYF. CDR3 nucleotides: TGCGCCAGCAGCTTAGGGGGCAAGACTGGAAACACCATATATTTT.

CDR3 in amino acids: CASSPRRGNTEAFF. The CDR3 DNA is TGTGCCAGCAGTCCACGACGGGGGAACACTGAAGCTTTCTTT. This sequence joins TRBV27 and TRBJ1-1; unclear D gene. Trimming removed 5 bases from V and 1 base from J, with 11 bases in between. The CDR3 extends over 14 amino acids. Germline loops: CDR1 MNHEY, CDR2 SMNVEV (reference sequence).

This clone occurred a few times. CDR3 sequence (DNA): TGTGCCAGCAGCCCGGACTACTCGAGCTACAATGAGCAGTTCTTC. Amino acids: CASSPDYSSYNEQFF. V gene TRBV7-8 combines with J gene TRBJ2-1; possibly TRBD2 for D (6 bases). Trimming pared 5 bases from V and 3 bases from J, leaving 14 bases between. Per the germline V gene, CDR1 is SGHVS and CDR2 is FQNEAQ. This CDR3 has 15 amino acids.

This chain links TRBV14 with TRBJ2-7; tentative D call: TRBD1 (5 bases). There are 14 residues in the CDR3. V was shortened by 2 bases and J by 2 bases, with 10 bases between the two germline ends. CDR1 is SGHDN and CDR2 is FVKESK in the germline V gene. CDR3 DNA: TGTGCCAGCAGCCAACAGGGCCCCACCTACGAGCAGTACTTC. This encodes CASSQQGPTYEQYF.

V usage is TRBV19 and J usage is TRBJ1-1; a weak D match, TRBD1 (5 bases). The CDR3 covers 12 residues. V dropped 7 bases and J dropped 7 bases, with 13 bases sitting between them. Germline V CDR1 and CDR2: LNHDA, SQIVND (reference sequence). Here the CDR3 reads CASNRGGVEAFF. CDR3 nucleotides: TGTGCCAGTAACCGCGGAGGGGTTGAAGCTTTCTTT.

The J gene is TRBJ1-1, the V gene TRBV5-1; the D is unclear. Germline V gives CDR1 SGHRS, CDR2 YFSETQ. CDR3 length: 14 amino acids. The V gene lost 5 bases and the J gene lost 1 base, with 12 bases spanning the gap. The CDR3 is CASRAGSTNTEAFF. The CDR3 bases are TGCGCCAGCAGGGCCGGGTCGACGAACACTGAAGCTTTCTTT.

This chain connects TRBV19 to TRBJ2-7, with D perhaps matching TRBD2 (6 bases). There are 15 residues in the CDR3. Germline assignment: CDR1 LNHDA and CDR2 SQIVND (reference sequence). The V and J ends lost 1 base and 1 base respectively, with 11 bases between them. As DNA, the CDR3 is TGTGCCAGTAGTATAGCGGCGGGACCGTCCTACGAGCAGTACTTC. Its translation is CASSIAAGPSYEQYF.

The chain is built from TRBV28 and TRBJ1-5; D not resolved. Germline V gene data show CDR1 as MDHEN and CDR2 as SYDVKM. The CDR3 has 14 residues. The V end lost 8 bases, the J end lost 5 bases, and 16 bases lay between the germline ends. This CDR3 is CASYSPWKHQPQHF. The DNA of the CDR3 is TGTGCCAGCTACTCCCCGTGGAAACATCAGCCCCAGCATTTT.

This clone turned up a few times. The V and J genes are TRBV6-5 and TRBJ2-7; maybe TRBD1 (6 bases). In germline, CDR1 is MNHEY, CDR2 SVGAGI. The CDR3 has 14 amino acids. V was cut by 6 bases and J by 1 base, with 13 bases left in between. CDR3 DNA sequence: TGTGCCAGCAGATTCCGGGACACTTCCTACGAGCAGTACTTC. Translating it yields CASRFRDTSYEQYF.

The rearrangement joins TRBV28 to TRBJ1-5; 7 nucleotides align to TRBD1. Germline assignment: CDR1 MDHEN and CDR2 SYDVKM. CDR3 size: 15 residues. Trimming cost V 7 bases and J 6 bases; bases outside gene matches: 12. The CDR3 nucleotides read TGTGCCAGCATCTGGTCCGGGACAGTAGGTCAGCCCCAGCATTTT. This encodes CASIWSGTVGQPQHF.

V and J are TRBV6-4 and TRBJ2-2; no definite D call. The germline V and J ends were trimmed by 5 bases and 4 bases, with 14 bases remaining between them. The germline V gene encodes CDR1 MRHNA and CDR2 SNTAGT. The CDR3 extends over 15 amino acids. This CDR3 reads CASSMTPGSTGELFF. CDR3 in DNA: TGTGCCAGCAGTATGACCCCCGGATCCACCGGGGAGCTGTTTTTT.

The V and J genes are TRBV6-1 and TRBJ2-7; D ambiguous. The germline CDR1 and CDR2 sequences are MNHNS and SASEGT. V lost 3 bases to trimming and J lost 4 bases, with 4 bases between them. CDR3 size: 11 residues. The CDR3 here is CASSDSYEQYF. CDR3 nucleotide sequence: TGTGCCAGCAGTGATAGTTACGAGCAGTACTTC.

This sequence joins TRBV4-1 and TRBJ1-6, with D possibly being TRBD1 (5 bases). The V and J ends lost 2 bases and 6 bases respectively, with 11 bases between them. This CDR3 has 15 residues. CDR1 is MGHRA, CDR2 YSYEKL, per germline. CDR3 bases: TGCGCCAGCAGCCAACGACAGACTATTAATTCACCCCTCCACTTT. The encoded protein is CASSQRQTINSPLHF.

This clone was counted a single time. The chain uses TRBV6-5 and TRBJ2-7; possible D gene TRBD2, 7 bases. This CDR3 spans 16 amino acids. V was clipped by 3 bases and J by 11 bases, with 26 bases between them. CDR1 is MNHEY and CDR2 is SVGAGI in the germline V gene. The CDR3 nucleotides read TGTGCCAGCAGTTATCAGTCGGGGGGCAACCCCTTTGGGGAGTACTTC. Translation gives CASSYQSGGNPFGEYF.

This chain links TRBV7-6 with TRBJ2-5; tentatively, D is TRBD1 (5 bases). Germline CDR1 is SGHVS and CDR2 is FNYEAQ. The CDR3 runs to 13 residues. V lost 1 base and J lost 4, with 7 bases in between. The CDR3 here is CASSLGQGETQYF. In nucleotides, the CDR3 is TGTGCCAGCAGCTTAGGGCAGGGAGAGACCCAGTACTTC.

This clone is a singleton in its sample. The rearrangement joins TRBV5-1 to TRBJ2-1; 12 positions agree with TRBD2. With 4 bases clipped from V and 5 bases from J, the junction kept 4 bases outside the gene matches. The CDR3 length is 15 residues. Germline lookup yields CDR1 SGHRS and CDR2 YFSETQ. This CDR3 reads CASSIGLAGNNEQFF. The CDR3 DNA reads as TGCGCCAGCAGCATCGGACTAGCGGGGAACAATGAGCAGTTCTTC.

V usage is TRBV2 and J usage is TRBJ1-5; the match to TRBD1 covers 11 bases. Germline loops: CDR1 SNHLY, CDR2 FYNNEI. The J segment lost 9 bases and the V segment lost 6 bases, leaving 7 bases of the junction unmatched. The CDR3 covers 14 residues. The CDR3 DNA follows: TGTGCCAGCAGCGGGACAGGGGGTCAAGGGCCCCAGCATTTT. Its protein is CASSGTGGQGPQHF.